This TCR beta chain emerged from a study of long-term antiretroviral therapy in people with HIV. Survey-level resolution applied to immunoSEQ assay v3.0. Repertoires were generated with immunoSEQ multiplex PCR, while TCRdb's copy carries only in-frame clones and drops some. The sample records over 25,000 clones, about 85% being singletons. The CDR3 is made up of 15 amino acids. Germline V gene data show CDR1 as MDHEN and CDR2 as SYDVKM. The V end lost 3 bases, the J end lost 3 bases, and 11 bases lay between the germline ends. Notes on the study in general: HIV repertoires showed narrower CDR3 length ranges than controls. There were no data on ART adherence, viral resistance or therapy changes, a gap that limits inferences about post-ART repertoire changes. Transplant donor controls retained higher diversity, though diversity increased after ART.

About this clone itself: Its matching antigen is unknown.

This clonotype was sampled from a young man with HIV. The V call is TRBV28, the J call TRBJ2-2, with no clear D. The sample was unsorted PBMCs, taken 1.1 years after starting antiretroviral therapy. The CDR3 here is CASSFGRIHTGELFF. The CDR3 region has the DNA TGTGCCAGCAGTTTTGGGCGGATACACACCGGGGAGCTGTTTTTT.